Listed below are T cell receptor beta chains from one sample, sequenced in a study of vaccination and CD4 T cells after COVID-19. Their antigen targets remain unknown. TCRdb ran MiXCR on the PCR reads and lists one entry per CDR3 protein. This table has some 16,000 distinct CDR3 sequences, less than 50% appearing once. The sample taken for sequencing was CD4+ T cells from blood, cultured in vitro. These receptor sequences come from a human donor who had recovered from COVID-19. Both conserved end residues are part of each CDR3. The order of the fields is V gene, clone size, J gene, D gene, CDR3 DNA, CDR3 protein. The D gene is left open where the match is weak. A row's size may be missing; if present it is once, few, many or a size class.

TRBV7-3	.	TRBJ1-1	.	TGTGCCAGCAGCTTAACCAGGGACGCTGAAGCTTTCTTT	CASSLTRDAEAFF
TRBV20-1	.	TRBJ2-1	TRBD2	TGCAGTGCCATGCCGGGACTAGCGGGAAATGAGCAGTTCTTC	CSAMPGLAGNEQFF
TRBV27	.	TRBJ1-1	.	TGTGCCAGCAGTCCCCGCGGGGCAGCTGCCCAAGCTTTCTTT	CASSPRGAAAQAFF
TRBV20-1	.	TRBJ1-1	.	TGCAGTGCTAGAGGGTTTCCTGGGGACGGCGGAATGAACACTGAAGCTTTCTTT	CSARGFPGDGGMNTEAFF
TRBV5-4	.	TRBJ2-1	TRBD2	TGTGCCAGCAGAACTCGACTAGCGGGAGAACATGAGCAGTTCTTC	CASRTRLAGEHEQFF
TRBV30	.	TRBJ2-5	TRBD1	TGTGCCTGGAGTGCGCCCCGGGACAGAGTTTACCAAGAGACCCAGTACTTC	CAWSAPRDRVYQETQYF
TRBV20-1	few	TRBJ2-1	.	TGCAGTGCTAGTGGGGGCAATGTCGGGAGAGTTGAGCAGTTCTTC	CSASGGNVGRVEQFF
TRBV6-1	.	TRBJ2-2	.	TGTGCCAGCACCTTGGCGCAGGGAAGGAACACCGGGGAGCTGTTTTTT	CASTLAQGRNTGELFF
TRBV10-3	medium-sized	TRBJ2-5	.	TGTGCCATCAGTGAGTCGACTCCCAGCGGAGAAGAGACCCAGTACTTC	CAISESTPSGEETQYF
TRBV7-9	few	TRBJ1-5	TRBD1	TGTGCCAGCAGCCGGGACAGCAACAATCAGCCCCAGCATTTT	CASSRDSNNQPQHF
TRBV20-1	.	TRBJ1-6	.	TGCAGTGCTTCCCCTCCGGGACAAGATAATTCACCCCTCCACTTT	CSASPPGQDNSPLHF
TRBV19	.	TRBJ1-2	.	TGTGCCAGTAGTATAGACAGAAGCTATGGCTACACCTTC	CASSIDRSYGYTF
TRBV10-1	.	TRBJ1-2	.	TGCGCCAGCAGCCCCGGCTCGGTAGACTATGGCTACACCTTC	CASSPGSVDYGYTF
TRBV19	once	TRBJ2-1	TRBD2	TGTGCCAGCCAAGGTCCTAGCGGGAGGACTACCTACAATGAGCAGTTCTTC	CASQGPSGRTTYNEQFF
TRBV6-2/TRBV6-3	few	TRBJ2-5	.	TGTGCCAGCAGCATGCACGTGGAACAAGAGACCCAGTACTTC	CASSMHVEQETQYF
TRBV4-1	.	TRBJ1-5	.	TGCGCCAGCAGCCGAAACAGGGCAGATAGCAATCAGCCCCAGCATTTT	CASSRNRADSNQPQHF
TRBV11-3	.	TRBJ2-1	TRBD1	TGTGCCAGCAGCTTAGGCGGGACAGGGGCGAATGAGCAGTTCTTC	CASSLGGTGANEQFF
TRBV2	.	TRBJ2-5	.	TGTGCCAGCTCAAGGGCAGGGCAAGAGACCCAGTACTTC	CASSRAGQETQYF
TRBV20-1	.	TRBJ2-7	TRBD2	TGCAGTGCTATGGGACTAGCGGGAGGGGACACCTACGAGCAGTACTTC	CSAMGLAGGDTYEQYF
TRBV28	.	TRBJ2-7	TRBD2	TGTGCCAGCAGTTCCCTAGCGGGAGGTCTCTACGAGCAGTACTTC	CASSSLAGGLYEQYF
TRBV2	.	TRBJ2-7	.	TGTGCCAGCAGTGGTAAGGGGAGCTCCTACGAGCAGTACTTC	CASSGKGSSYEQYF
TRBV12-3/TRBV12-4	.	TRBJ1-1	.	TGTGCCAGCAGTTTCGGGGTACAGGGTGTTTCTGAAGCTTTCTTT	CASSFGVQGVSEAFF
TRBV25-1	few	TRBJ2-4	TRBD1	TGTGCCAGCAGTGAAACCCCGGACAGGGACAAAAACATTCAGTACTTC	CASSETPDRDKNIQYF
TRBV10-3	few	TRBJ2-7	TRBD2	TGTGCCATCAACCACGCGGGCGGGAGTATTGACGAGCAGTACTTC	CAINHAGGSIDEQYF
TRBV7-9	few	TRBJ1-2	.	TGTGCCAGCAGCCGGGGGGGCAGTTATGGCTACACCTTC	CASSRGGSYGYTF
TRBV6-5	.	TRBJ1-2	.	TGTGCCAGCAGTTACGCCCCTAGATCCGGGACCCAACATGGCTACACCTTC	CASSYAPRSGTQHGYTF
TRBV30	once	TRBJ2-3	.	TGTGCCTGGGGGACATCCACAGATACGCAGTATTTT	CAWGTSTDTQYF
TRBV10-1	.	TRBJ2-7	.	TGCGCCAGCAGTGATCTGTTCTCCGAGCAGTACTTC	CASSDLFSEQYF
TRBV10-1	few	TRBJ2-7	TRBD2	TGCGCCAGCAGTGAGGGGACTAGCGGGACCTACGAGCAGTACTTC	CASSEGTSGTYEQYF
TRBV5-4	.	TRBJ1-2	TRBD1	TGTGCCAGCAGCTTCCAGGGACAGGTCTATGGCTACACCTTC	CASSFQGQVYGYTF
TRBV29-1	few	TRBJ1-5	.	TGCAGCGTTCGTCGCGGGGGGGGCGGTCAGCCCCAGCATTTT	CSVRRGGGGQPQHF
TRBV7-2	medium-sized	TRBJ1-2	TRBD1	TGTGCCAGCAGCTCAGGACAGGGGGACTATGGCTACACCTTC	CASSSGQGDYGYTF
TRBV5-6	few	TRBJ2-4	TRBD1	TGTGCCAGCAGCCTTACAGGGGGCTTCCAGGGAAACATTCAGTACTTC	CASSLTGGFQGNIQYF
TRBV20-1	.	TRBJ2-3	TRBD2	TGCAGTGCTACTAAAATACTAGCGGATACGCAGTATTTT	CSATKILADTQYF
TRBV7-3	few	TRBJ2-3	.	TGTGCCAGCAGCTTAATTGGGGGCCAGTCAGATACGCAGTATTTT	CASSLIGGQSDTQYF
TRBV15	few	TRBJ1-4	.	TGTGCCACCAGCAGAGAGGGACGGACGGGGGAAAAACTGTTTTTT	CATSREGRTGEKLFF
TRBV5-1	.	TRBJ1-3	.	TGCGCCAGCAGCTTGGGTGGGACTGGAAACACCATATATTTT	CASSLGGTGNTIYF
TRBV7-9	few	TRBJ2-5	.	TGTGCCAGCAGCTTACAGGTCCAAGAGACCCAGTACTTC	CASSLQVQETQYF
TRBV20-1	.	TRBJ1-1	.	TGCAGTGCTAGCGCGGGAATATACACTGAAGCTTTCTTT	CSASAGIYTEAFF
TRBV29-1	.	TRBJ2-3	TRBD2	TGCAGCGTGAAGACTAGCGGGAGCACAGATACGCAGTATTTT	CSVKTSGSTDTQYF
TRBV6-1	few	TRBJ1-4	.	TGTGCCAGCAGTCGAGGGGATGCGGCCGAAAAACTGTTTTTT	CASSRGDAAEKLFF
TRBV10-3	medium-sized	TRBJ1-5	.	TGTGCCATCAGTGTCAGGGACAATCAGCCCCAGCATTTT	CAISVRDNQPQHF
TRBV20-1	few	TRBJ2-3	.	TGCAGTGCCCTGGATCCCACACGCACAGATACGCAGTATTTT	CSALDPTRTDTQYF
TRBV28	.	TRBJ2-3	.	TGTGCCAGCAGTCCTATCTCAGATACGCAGTATTTT	CASSPISDTQYF
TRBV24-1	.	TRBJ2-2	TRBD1	TGTGCCACCAGGGATAGTCAAACAGGGGGCGCGGGCACCGGGGAGCTGTTTTTT	CATRDSQTGGAGTGELFF
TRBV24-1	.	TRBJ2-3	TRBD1	TGTGCCACCAGTGATTTGAGCAGGGGGCAGGTCACAGATACGCAGTATTTT	CATSDLSRGQVTDTQYF
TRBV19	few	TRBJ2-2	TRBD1	TGTGCCAGTAGGGGGACAGGGGTAGCCGGGGAGCTGTTTTTT	CASRGTGVAGELFF